Listed below are T cell receptor beta chains from one sample, sequenced in a study of cytomegalovirus exposure and HLA in healthy donors. Generated by immunoSEQ multiplex PCR, the TCRdb table keeps only in-frame clones and is missing some. The sample contains 90,000 to 150,000 clones, 70% to 80% of which appear only once. The sequenced sample consisted of PBMCs. The receptors here all came from a woman aged 40 to 50 in good health and CMV-seropositive. The CDR3 runs from the conserved cysteine through the conserved F or W. Size is stated for part of the rows, as once, few or many counts, or as a class when the clone is expanded.

12 TRBJ1-1 TRBV27 NA CASRQGNTEAFF
19 TRBJ2-5 TRBV5-4 once CASSLANRIGTGVSRTQYF
14 TRBJ1-2 TRBV5-1 NA CASSPQGVDYGYTF
16 TRBJ2-1 TRBV4-2 once CASSQVYGATYNEQFF
13 TRBJ1-2 TRBV9 NA CASSAIGGDGYTF
14 TRBJ1-4 TRBV7-9 NA CASSRQGRHEKLFF
16 TRBJ2-7 TRBV11-3 NA CASSRGGGTGGDEQYF
13 TRBJ1-5 TRBV5-4 NA CASSIGQYQPQHF
15 TRBJ2-3 TRBV7-8 NA CASSFNSGRTDTQYF
13 TRBJ2-7 TRBV6-5 NA CASSYSPPYEQYF
15 TRBJ1-1 TRBV2 NA CASSLMTGGNTEAFF
17 TRBJ1-1 TRBV13 NA CASSLWTGDFMNTEAFF
13 TRBJ1-2 TRBV6-5 NA CASSYSDRVGYTF
16 TRBJ1-1 TRBV5-5 NA CASSLGVQAGRTEAFF
14 TRBJ2-7 TRBV2 NA CAIGMDGSSYEQYF
14 TRBJ1-4 TRBV9 NA CASSVDGGNEKLFF
12 TRBJ1-2 TRBV10-3 once CAISGSGVGYTF
13 TRBJ2-7 TRBV19 NA CASSPRGSYEQYF
14 TRBJ1-1 TRBV14 NA CASSSHRGVTEAFF
17 TRBJ1-6 TRBV11-2 NA CASSLWVTGSLNSPLHF
14 TRBJ1-4 TRBV19 NA CASSMTWGGEKLFF
15 TRBJ1-5 TRBV7-2 few CASSLALSRNQPQHF
15 TRBJ2-7 TRBV9 NA CASSVAGEFSYEQYF
15 TRBJ2-5 TRBV11-1 NA CASSLGGREGETQYF
16 TRBJ1-1 TRBV4-1 few CASSQEGVGGVTEAFF
14 TRBJ1-2 TRBV19 NA CASSVGQANYGYTF
12 TRBJ1-2 TRBV4-3 many CASSLSGYGYTF
15 TRBJ2-3 TRBV5-4 NA CASSSGTASTDTQYF
14 TRBJ1-2 TRBV18 NA CASSPTQGNYGYTF
12 TRBJ2-2 TRBV5-1 NA CASSLAGGELFF
14 TRBJ2-7 TRBV7-2 NA CASSPYLVGLEQYF
14 TRBJ1-1 TRBV6-1 NA CASKADRVNTEAFF